The rows below give T cell receptor beta chains drawn from one sample of a study of cytomegalovirus exposure and HLA in healthy donors. TCRdb keeps only in-frame clones here, not all; method: immunoSEQ multiplex PCR. This table has 90,000 to 150,000 clones, more than 70% appearing once. The sample was PBMCs. The receptors come from a man between 18 and 29 years old in good health and CMV-seronegative. Both conserved end residues are part of each CDR3. The order of the fields is clone size, D gene, J gene, V gene, CDR3 DNA, CDR3 protein. The D gene is left open where the match is weak. The listing skips clone size in some rows; elsewhere it reads once, few, many or a size class.

clone size: -
D gene: TRBD1
J gene: TRBJ1-1
V gene: TRBV6-1
CDR3 DNA: TGTGCCAGCAGTCGCAGGGGGACTGAAGCTTTCTTT
CDR3 protein: CASSRRGTEAFF

clone size: -
D gene: -
J gene: TRBJ1-1
V gene: TRBV5-1
CDR3 DNA: TGCGCCAGCAAGGCGGAGGGAAACACTGAAGCTTTCTTT
CDR3 protein: CASKAEGNTEAFF

clone size: -
D gene: TRBD1
J gene: TRBJ1-1
V gene: TRBV11-1
CDR3 DNA: TGTGCCAGCAGCTCCGGGACAGGGATGAGGGGGACTGAAGCTTTCTTT
CDR3 protein: CASSSGTGMRGTEAFF

clone size: -
D gene: -
J gene: TRBJ2-1
V gene: TRBV7-8
CDR3 DNA: TGTGCCAGCAGCTTAGGTGGGGCCGTAGCTGAGCAGTTCTTC
CDR3 protein: CASSLGGAVAEQFF

clone size: -
D gene: TRBD2
J gene: TRBJ2-2
V gene: TRBV9
CDR3 DNA: TGTGCCAGCGGGGGGGGGACCAGGGAGCTGTTTTTT
CDR3 protein: CASGGGTRELFF

clone size: -
D gene: -
J gene: TRBJ2-7
V gene: TRBV6-1
CDR3 DNA: TGTGCCAGCAGTGGGTCAGGGGTCTACGAGCAGTACTTC
CDR3 protein: CASSGSGVYEQYF

clone size: -
D gene: TRBD1
J gene: TRBJ1-2
V gene: TRBV19
CDR3 DNA: TGTGCCAGTAGTATAGTGGGACAGGGCGATGGCTACACCTTC
CDR3 protein: CASSIVGQGDGYTF

clone size: -
D gene: -
J gene: TRBJ1-1
V gene: TRBV5-1
CDR3 DNA: TGCGCCAGCAGCCCCCGAGGGAACACTGAAGCTTTCTTT
CDR3 protein: CASSPRGNTEAFF

clone size: once
D gene: TRBD2
J gene: TRBJ2-7
V gene: TRBV29-1
CDR3 DNA: TGCAGCGTTAGGCGGGGGGGATTTGTCGAGCAGTACTTC
CDR3 protein: CSVRRGGFVEQYF

clone size: -
D gene: TRBD1
J gene: TRBJ2-7
V gene: TRBV5-4
CDR3 DNA: TGTGCCAGCAGCTCACCCGGGACAGGGGGGTACGAGCAGTACTTC
CDR3 protein: CASSSPGTGGYEQYF

clone size: -
D gene: TRBD2
J gene: TRBJ2-7
V gene: TRBV7-2
CDR3 DNA: TGTGCCAGCAGCTCCATGCCGGGACTAGCGGGAGTGTCATACGAGCAGTACTTC
CDR3 protein: CASSSMPGLAGVSYEQYF

clone size: -
D gene: TRBD2
J gene: TRBJ2-1
V gene: TRBV25-1
CDR3 DNA: TGTGCCAGCACCTCCCCGACTAGCGGGGCTTACAATGAGCAGTTCTTC
CDR3 protein: CASTSPTSGAYNEQFF

clone size: -
D gene: -
J gene: TRBJ2-1
V gene: TRBV5-1
CDR3 DNA: TGCGCCAGCAGCTTGGTCGGCGGGGTTTACAATGAGCAGTTCTTC
CDR3 protein: CASSLVGGVYNEQFF

clone size: -
D gene: -
J gene: TRBJ1-2
V gene: TRBV5-1
CDR3 DNA: TGCGCCAGCAGCTTGGGAGGGAACTATGGCTACACCTTC
CDR3 protein: CASSLGGNYGYTF

clone size: -
D gene: TRBD2
J gene: TRBJ2-5
V gene: TRBV5-1
CDR3 DNA: TGCGCCAGCAGCTTGGCGGTAGCGGGGGGCCCAGAGACCCAGTACTTC
CDR3 protein: CASSLAVAGGPETQYF

clone size: few
D gene: -
J gene: TRBJ1-1
V gene: TRBV6-1
CDR3 DNA: TGTGCCAGCACTATCAGGGGAGTTGAAGCTTTCTTT
CDR3 protein: CASTIRGVEAFF

clone size: -
D gene: TRBD1
J gene: TRBJ1-4
V gene: TRBV19
CDR3 DNA: TGTGCCAGTAGTATGTGGGGACAGGGGGGTGAAAAACTGTTTTTT
CDR3 protein: CASSMWGQGGEKLFF

clone size: -
D gene: -
J gene: TRBJ1-1
V gene: TRBV6-6
CDR3 DNA: TGTGCCAGCAGTTACGGGGCGGGGGTCAGGGCTTTCTTT
CDR3 protein: CASSYGAGVRAFF

clone size: once
D gene: TRBD2
J gene: TRBJ2-1
V gene: TRBV6-5
CDR3 DNA: TGTGCCAGCAGATCTAGCGGGGGGACTTACAATGAGCAGTTCTTC
CDR3 protein: CASRSSGGTYNEQFF

clone size: -
D gene: -
J gene: TRBJ1-5
V gene: TRBV28
CDR3 DNA: TGTGCCAGCAGCCCAAGGACTACAGCTTACGGGGTGCGGCAGCCCCAGCATTTT
CDR3 protein: CASSPRTTAYGVRQPQHF

clone size: -
D gene: TRBD2
J gene: TRBJ2-3
V gene: TRBV2
CDR3 DNA: TGTGCCAGCAGGAAGACTAGCGGGAAAACAGATACGCAGTATTTT
CDR3 protein: CASRKTSGKTDTQYF

clone size: -
D gene: -
J gene: TRBJ2-1
V gene: TRBV29-1
CDR3 DNA: TGCAGCGCCGAGGCCTGGAATGAGCAGTTCTTC
CDR3 protein: CSAEAWNEQFF